Shown below are 7 T cell receptor beta chains from a single sample sequenced in a study of blood T cell repertoires in COVID-19. Clones were read by immunoSEQ multiplex PCR, and TCRdb kept only the in-frame ones, dropping some. This repertoire shows hundreds of thousands of clones, around 82% found once; its top ten account for roughly 2.6%. Input material: peripheral blood. The receptor source for this set is a woman between 40 and 50 years old with active or convalescent COVID-19.

The genes are TRBV19 and TRBJ2-7; 9 bases match TRBD1. CDR1 is LNHDA and CDR2 is SQIVND in the germline V gene (reference sequence). V dropped 5 bases and J dropped 9; count of bases not matched to a gene: 11. This CDR3 is built from 14 residues. The CDR3 reads CASSLGQGPRGQYF. CDR3 in DNA: TGTGCCAGTAGTTTGGGACAGGGACCCCGCGGGCAGTACTTC.

About this clone itself: Other DNA sequences from this sample encode an identical CDR3 as well. The V call is TRBV6-5, the J call TRBJ1-1, with D maybe TRBD1 (5 bases). Trimming removed 2 bases from V and 1 base from J, with 5 bases in between. The germline gives CDR1 MNHEY, CDR2 SVGAGI. The CDR3 runs 13 residues. CDR3 loop: CASSYQGNTEAFF. Here the CDR3 DNA reads TGTGCCAGCAGTTACCAGGGGAACACTGAAGCTTTCTTT.

V and J are TRBV24-1 and TRBJ2-3, with D uncertain. The CDR3 runs 17 residues. Trimming took 3 bases from V and 1 from J, leaving 16 bases between them. Germline CDR1 is KGHDR and CDR2 is SFDVKD. The CDR3 protein is CATSDLGPPGGTDTQYF. CDR3 bases: TGTGCCACCAGTGATCTGGGCCCCCCCGGCGGCACAGATACGCAGTATTTT.

This chain links TRBV6-1 with TRBJ1-6, with D possibly TRBD1 on 6 matching bases. Trimming removed 4 bases at V and 6 bases at J, with 19 bases between. CDR3 size: 17 residues. Looked up from germline, CDR1 is MNHNS and CDR2 is SASEGT. The CDR3 is CASSGQATPFGNSPLHF. In DNA, the CDR3 is TGTGCCAGCAGTGGACAGGCGACACCCTTCGGTAATTCACCCCTCCACTTT.

V usage is TRBV5-1 and J usage is TRBJ1-4; TRBD1 matches 9 bases. The CDR3 sequence is 14 residues long. Trimming cost V 6 bases and J 8 bases; bases outside gene matches: 8. Per the germline V gene, CDR1 is SGHRS and CDR2 is YFSETQ. Here the CDR3 reads CASTPGTGLEKLFF. The DNA for the CDR3 is TGCGCCAGCACCCCCGGGACAGGGCTGGAAAAACTGTTTTTT.

On this clone itself: Other nucleotide sequences in the sample specify the same CDR3. The gene calls are TRBV9 and TRBJ1-1, with 8 bases fitting TRBD1. The J segment lost 2 bases and the V segment lost 4 bases, leaving 7 bases of the junction unmatched. CDR1 is SGDLS, CDR2 YYNGEE, per germline. The CDR3 runs 15 residues. CDR3 coding DNA: TGTGCCAGCAGCTCAGGGACAGGCAGAAACACTGAAGCTTTCTTT. Translating gives CASSSGTGRNTEAFF.

This clone has a single count. J is TRBJ2-3 and V is TRBV24-1, with a tentative D call TRBD1 (6 bases). Between the trimmed V and J ends, which lost 8 bases and 3 bases, there was a span of 11 bases. The CDR3 loop spans 13 amino acids. Germline CDR1 and CDR2: KGHDR and SFDVKD. CDR3 sequence: CATIQGRTDTQYF. The CDR3 region has the DNA TGTGCCACCATTCAGGGGCGGACAGATACGCAGTATTTT.